These 2 T cell receptor beta chains share one sample of origin, sequenced in a study of T cells in Graves' hyperthyroidism and ophthalmopathy. TCR beta CDR3 regions were amplified from RNA transcripts. Primed by the HTBI set, a first-round RT-PCR was run on the TCR CDR3. TCRdb passed the multiplex PCR reads through MiXCR, listing each CDR3 protein once. The sample consists of 530,000 or so distinct CDR3 sequences, approximately 25% of them appearing once. Material: blood. Source of these receptors: a woman in her twenties or thirties with Graves' ophthalmopathy.

The chain links TRBV6-1 to TRBJ1-5; D gene ambiguous. The length of the CDR3 is 14 residues. Trimming cost V 10 bases and J 3 bases, with 16 bases left between them. The V gene's germline CDR1 is MNHNS and CDR2 SASEGT. CDR3 protein: CANSKNRNNQPQHF. CDR3 nucleotide sequence: TGTGCCAACAGCAAAAATCGAAACAATCAGCCCCAGCATTTT.

This clonotype was found a few times. The V call is TRBV29-1, the J call TRBJ2-5, with no clear D. The V end lost 6 bases, the J end lost 5 bases, and 16 bases lay between the germline ends. In germline, CDR1 is SQVTM, CDR2 ANQGSEA. The CDR3 length is 13 residues. The CDR3 bases are TGCAGCGTGGCCGATCTTCTCGGTGAGACCCAGTACTTC. Its protein product is CSVADLLGETQYF.